The present T cell receptor (beta chain) was sequenced within a study of shared clonotypes between healthy human individuals. Details on this clone: Its antigen is not identified.

Whole-study findings and limits: Since donors were few, the genetic and exposure-history diversity represented was limited.

The length of the CDR3 is 16 residues. V was pared by 0 bases and J by 4 bases, with 16 bases between. Germline-derived CDR1 and CDR2 are SGHAT and FQNNGV. The healthy adult donors were HIV-negative and reported no recent acute infections or vaccinations. Memory CD4+ cells were the fraction left after CD45RA+ naive selection. TCRdb's table, derived via immunoSEQ multiplex PCR, lists solely in-frame clones and lacks some. The data hold roughly 1.5 million clones, with roughly 98% observed a single time. The receptor was isolated from a man in his thirties or forties in good health. The sequenced material came from naive CD4+ T cells sorted from blood. Subset defined: CD45RA+ positively selected. This chain joins TRBV11-2 and TRBJ2-7; D is unclear. CDR3 sequence (DNA): TGTGCCAGCAGCTTAGAGGTTAACCTGTTGGTGTACGAGCAGTACTTC. Translated, it gives CASSLEVNLLVYEQYF.